This T cell receptor beta chain was documented in a study of early T cells in non-severe SARS-CoV-2 infection. Study summary: Unsorted whole-blood RNA was sequenced in bulk, leaving chains unpaired. General study results and limits: Clonotype matching in VDJdb favored anti-spike CD8 responses and did not capture private and CD4 specificities.

This clonotype showed up many times. Its target is unknown. Germline loops: CDR1 SGHVS, CDR2 FNYEAQ. V was pared by 0 bases and J by 0 bases, with 11 bases between. The length of the CDR3 is 16 residues. The TCR library protocol attached unique molecular identifiers to the individual cDNA molecules. TCRdb analysed the 5' RACE reads with MiXCR anew, one entry per CDR3 protein. The table records 80,000 to 95,000 distinct CDR3 sequences, 14% of them present only once. Sequencing input: whole blood. The chain joins TRBV7-6 to TRBJ1-1; a possible D gene is TRBD1 (5 bases). The sequence was obtained from an adult who was a healthcare worker with PCR-confirmed SARS-CoV-2 infection or an uninfected control (not recorded which). CDR3 sequence reads: CASSLAGVRMNTEAFF. The DNA of the CDR3 is TGTGCCAGCAGCTTAGCGGGGGTCAGGATGAACACTGAAGCTTTCTTT.